This T cell receptor beta chain was sequenced during a study of blood T cell repertoires in COVID-19. Two consecutive negative NP/OP PCR tests, clearance, or resolved symptoms defined Cohort 3 recovery. Per the study methods: Reference gene primers were amplified, and this amplification served to estimate nucleated cell counts. Method: immunoSEQ multiplex PCR; TCRdb's copy keeps in-frame clones and lacks some. V and J calls and clone size follow that table, whereas D and trimming were derived from the DNA. This table has tens of thousands of clones, approximately 90% appearing once. This clone is a singleton in its sample. The specimen was PBMCs or T cells enriched from blood (not recorded which). This TCR was sampled from a middle-aged woman who had recovered from COVID-19.

The CDR3 protein is CASSLWTGKVVGEQYF. Here the CDR3 DNA reads TGTGCCAGCAGTTTATGGACAGGGAAGGTTGTCGGCGAGCAGTACTTC. The genes are TRBV27 and TRBJ2-7; 8 nucleotides agree with TRBD1. The germline CDR1 and CDR2 sequences are MNHEY and SMNVEV (reference sequence). The length of the CDR3 is 16 residues. V was pared by 1 base and J by 6 bases, with 11 bases of the junction left unmatched.